This TCR beta chain was sequenced in a study of radiotherapy plus CTLA-4 blockade in lung cancer. Looked up from germline, CDR1 is MNHEY and CDR2 is SVGAGI. The CDR3 is 15 amino acids. With 0 bases clipped from V and 3 bases from J, the junction kept 3 bases outside the gene matches. In its sample, this clone was seen a few times. The data were produced by immunoSEQ multiplex PCR, yet TCRdb's version contains in-frame clones alone and is incomplete. The sample comprises around 45,000 clones, about 70% of which are singletons, and 20% to 30% rests with the top ten. The chain combines TRBV6-5 with TRBJ2-3; 7 bases line up with TRBD2. Sequenced here: peripheral blood, sampled from a patient treated with radiotherapy plus ipilimumab. The sequence was obtained from a human donor with non-small cell lung cancer who had a partial response to radiotherapy plus ipilimumab. The CDR3 DNA follows: TGTGCCAGCAGTTACTCGAAACTAGCGACAGATACGCAGTATTTT. It is translated as CASSYSKLATDTQYF.